This TCR beta chain was profiled in a study of response to subunit inactivated influenza vaccine. CDR1 is LNHNV and CDR2 is YYDKDF in the germline V gene (reference sequence). V shed 3 bases and J shed 3 bases, with 8 bases lying between them. This CDR3 region has 13 residues. MiXCR, run by TCRdb on the RT-PCR reads, gives a single entry per CDR3 protein. The sample includes about 780,000 distinct CDR3 sequences, roughly 20% seen only once; the top ten take about 11%. The sequencing used PBMCs from blood, collected approximately 5 days after vaccination. The clonotype originates from a man aged 45-65 years who received an inactivated influenza vaccine. The chain employs TRBV15 and TRBJ2-5; no clear D. In nucleotides, the CDR3 is TGTGCCACCAGCAGTGACGGAAAAGAGACCCAGTACTTC. It yields the protein CATSSDGKETQYF.